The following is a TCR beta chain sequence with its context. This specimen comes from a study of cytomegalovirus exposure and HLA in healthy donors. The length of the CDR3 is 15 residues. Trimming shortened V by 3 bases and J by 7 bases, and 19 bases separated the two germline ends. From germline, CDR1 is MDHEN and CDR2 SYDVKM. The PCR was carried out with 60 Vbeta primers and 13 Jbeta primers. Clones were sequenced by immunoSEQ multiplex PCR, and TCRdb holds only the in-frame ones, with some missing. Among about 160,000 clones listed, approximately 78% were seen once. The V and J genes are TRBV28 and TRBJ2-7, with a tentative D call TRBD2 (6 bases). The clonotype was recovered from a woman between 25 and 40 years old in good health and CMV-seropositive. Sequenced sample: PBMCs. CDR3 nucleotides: TGTGCCAGCAGTTTTTGGGAGGAGGGGTCTCGAGAGCAGTACTTC. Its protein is CASSFWEEGSREQYF.